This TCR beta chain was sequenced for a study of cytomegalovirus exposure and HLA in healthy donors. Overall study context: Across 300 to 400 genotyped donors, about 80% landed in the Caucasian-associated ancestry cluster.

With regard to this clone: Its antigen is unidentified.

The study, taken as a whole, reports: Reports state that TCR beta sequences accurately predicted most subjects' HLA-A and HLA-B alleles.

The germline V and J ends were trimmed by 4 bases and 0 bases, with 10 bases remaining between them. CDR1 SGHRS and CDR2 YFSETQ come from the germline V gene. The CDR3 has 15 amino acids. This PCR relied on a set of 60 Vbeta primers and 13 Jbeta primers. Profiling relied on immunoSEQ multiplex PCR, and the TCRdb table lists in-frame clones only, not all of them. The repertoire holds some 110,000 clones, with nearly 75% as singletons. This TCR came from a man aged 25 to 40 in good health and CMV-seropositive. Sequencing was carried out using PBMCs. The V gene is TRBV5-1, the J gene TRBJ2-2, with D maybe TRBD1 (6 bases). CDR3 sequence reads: CASSEGHANTGELFF. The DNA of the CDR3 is TGCGCCAGCAGCGAGGGACACGCGAACACCGGGGAGCTGTTTTTT.